This entry lists 6 T cell receptor beta chains sequenced from one sample in a study of T cell responses to AZD1222 COVID-19 vaccine. Only in-frame clones appear in the TCRdb table, and some are missing; sequencing was by immunoSEQ multiplex PCR. The sample holds approximately 270,000 clones, around 93% seen once. Source: peripheral blood, taken 28 days after the second AZD1222 dose. The receptor source for this set is an adult who received the AZD1222 COVID-19 vaccine.

The gene calls are TRBV5-1 and TRBJ2-7; D may match TRBD1 or TRBD2 (5 bases each). The V gene's germline CDR1 is SGHRS and CDR2 YFSETQ. The CDR3 loop spans 13 amino acids. V was shortened by 0 bases and J by 6 bases, with 10 bases between the two germline ends. CDR3: CASSLEGDLEQYF. The CDR3 region has the DNA TGCGCCAGCAGCTTGGAAGGGGACCTCGAGCAGTACTTC.

The rearrangement uses TRBV9 and TRBJ2-2; no clear D. This CDR3 is built from 14 residues. Trimming removed 2 bases at V and 8 bases at J, with 13 bases between. Germline V gene sequence: CDR1 SGDLS, CDR2 YYNGEE. This CDR3 is CASSVRAPGGELFF. CDR3 sequence (DNA): TGTGCCAGCAGCGTCCGGGCCCCAGGAGGGGAGCTGTTTTTT.

V is TRBV7-2 and J is TRBJ1-2; D gene ambiguous. Germline V gene lookup returns CDR1 SGHTA and CDR2 FQGNSA. The ends were cut back, 1 base at V and 3 bases at J, with 12 bases in the middle. The length of the CDR3 is 15 residues. The CDR3 DNA reads as TGTGCCAGCAGCTTAGTAATGGGGTCGGACTATGGCTACACCTTC. It encodes CASSLVMGSDYGYTF.

The genes are TRBV7-2 and TRBJ2-4; D not certain. V was shortened by 2 bases and J by 6 bases, with 8 bases between the two germline ends. Germline loops: CDR1 SGHTA, CDR2 FQGNSA. This CDR3 spans 13 amino acids. Written as DNA, the CDR3 is TGTGCCAGCAGCTTAAGTCGTTTAAACATTCAGTACTTC. The encoded protein is CASSLSRLNIQYF.

CDR3 region: CASVGRGGIDTQYF. In DNA form, the CDR3 reads TGTGCCAGCGTAGGTCGGGGGGGCATAGATACGCAGTATTTT. The genes are TRBV7-9 and TRBJ2-3, with 8 bases identical to TRBD2. Trimming cost V 8 bases and J 5 bases; bases outside gene matches: 9. The germline CDR1 and CDR2 sequences are SEHNR and FQNEAQ (reference sequence). The CDR3 loop spans 14 amino acids.

This clone appeared a single time. The chain has TRBV5-4 and TRBJ1-1; the D gene is possibly TRBD1 (6 bases). Per the germline V gene, CDR1 is SGHNT and CDR2 is YYREEE (reference sequence). V dropped 0 bases and J dropped 5 bases, with 11 bases sitting between them. The CDR3 has 14 amino acids. This chain's CDR3 is CASSLAGARTEAFF. The CDR3 DNA sequence: TGTGCCAGCAGCTTGGCGGGGGCGAGGACTGAAGCTTTCTTT.